This TCR beta chain appears in the sequencing data of a study of response to subunit inactivated influenza vaccine. Overall study results and limits: Authors suggested few new T cells are recruited by each seasonal influenza vaccination.

The table lists this clonotype with a few counts. Its antigen remains unidentified. The V gene end was trimmed by 5 bases and the J gene end by 3 bases; junction bases not matched to a gene: 8. This CDR3 is 15 amino acids long. The germline CDR1 and CDR2 sequences are SGHAT and FQNNGV. MiXCR was run by TCRdb on the RT-PCR reads, yielding one entry per CDR3 protein. The table records hundreds of thousands of distinct CDR3 sequences, 9% to 15% of them present only once. The chain has TRBV11-2 and TRBJ1-2, with TRBD1 matching over 8 bases. The material sequenced was non-naive T cells sorted from PBMCs, taken roughly 15 days before vaccination. The source is a man aged 45-65 years who received an inactivated influenza vaccine. The DNA for the CDR3 is TGTGCCAGCAGCCCCGAGACAGGGGACTACTATGGCTACACCTTC. Its translation is CASSPETGDYYGYTF.